The sequence of this T cell receptor beta chain was determined in a study of T-cell memory formation after mild COVID-19. The authors produced TCR alpha and TCR beta cDNA libraries with sample barcodes and UMIs by 5'RACE using constant-segment primers. From the 5' RACE reads, TCRdb called clonotypes with MiXCR, one entry per CDR3 protein. The sample lists around 340,000 distinct CDR3 sequences, roughly 21% occurring once. The CDR3 spans 15 residues. V dropped 3 bases and J dropped 4; count of bases not matched to a gene: 7. In germline, CDR1 is LGHNT, CDR2 FRNRAP. This clonotype was seen a handful of times.

The sequenced sample consisted of PBMCs or a T cell subset sorted from them (not recorded which). The J gene is TRBJ1-2, the V gene TRBV12-5, with 8 bases fitting TRBD1. This clonotype originated in an adult woman who had mild COVID-19 (a few samples of this study predate the infection). Cell type and time point are not known. DNA of the CDR3: TGTGCTAGTGGTTTCTTGGACAGGGTCACCTATGGCTACACCTTC. Translating it yields CASGFLDRVTYGYTF.